Listed below are T cell receptor beta chains from one sample, sequenced in a study of shared clonotypes between healthy human individuals. The table came from immunoSEQ multiplex PCR; TCRdb's copy has only in-frame clones and leaves some out. In the table there are 2,500,000 or so clones, around 94% of which are singletons. Sequencing used naive CD4+ T cells sorted from blood. The receptors were sampled from a man aged 18 to 29 in good health. The CDR3 runs from the conserved cysteine through the conserved F or W. D genes are given only for firm matches. The listing skips clone size in some rows; elsewhere it reads once, few, many or a size class.

length: 14; D: TRBD1; V: TRBV19; size: NA; J: TRBJ1-2; DNA: TGTGCCAGTAGTCCGGGACAGAAGGACTATGGCTACACCTTC; CDR3: CASSPGQKDYGYTF
length: 13; D: NA; V: TRBV5-1; size: NA; J: TRBJ2-5; DNA: TGCGCCAGCAGCTTAGTTCAAGGGGAGACCCAGTACTTC; CDR3: CASSLVQGETQYF
length: 16; D: TRBD2; V: TRBV6-6; size: NA; J: TRBJ2-1; DNA: TGTGCCAGCAGTTACGTCCCTAGCGGAGACTACAATGAGCAGTTCTTC; CDR3: CASSYVPSGDYNEQFF
length: 14; D: NA; V: TRBV19; size: NA; J: TRBJ1-2; DNA: TGTGCCAGTAGTATTGTTGGGGGCCACTATGGCTACACCTTC; CDR3: CASSIVGGHYGYTF
length: 15; D: NA; V: TRBV28; size: NA; J: TRBJ2-4; DNA: TGTGCCAGCAGCAAGAACATGCTAGCCAAAAACATTCAGTACTTC; CDR3: CASSKNMLAKNIQYF
length: 12; D: NA; V: TRBV10-3; size: NA; J: TRBJ1-1; DNA: TGTGCCATCAGGGCACCGAACACTGAAGCTTTCTTT; CDR3: CAIRAPNTEAFF
length: 15; D: TRBD2; V: TRBV9; size: NA; J: TRBJ2-7; DNA: TGTGCCAGCAGCGTAGGACTAGCGGGATTCTACGAGCAGTACTTC; CDR3: CASSVGLAGFYEQYF
length: 14; D: TRBD1; V: TRBV28; size: NA; J: TRBJ1-3; DNA: TGTGCCAGCAGTCGACAGGGGGTTAGAAACACCATATATTTT; CDR3: CASSRQGVRNTIYF
length: 15; D: TRBD2; V: TRBV19; size: NA; J: TRBJ2-7; DNA: TGTGCCAGTAGTACCCAAGGACTAGCTTCTGGCGAGCAGTACTTC; CDR3: CASSTQGLASGEQYF
length: 14; D: TRBD1; V: TRBV30; size: NA; J: TRBJ1-1; DNA: TGTGCCTGGAGGGACGGACAGGGGGGTACTGAAGCTTTCTTT; CDR3: CAWRDGQGGTEAFF
length: 12; D: NA; V: TRBV9; size: NA; J: TRBJ1-1; DNA: TGTGCCAGCAGCGGGCAGGAAAATGAAGCTTTCTTT; CDR3: CASSGQENEAFF
length: 13; D: NA; V: TRBV10-2; size: NA; J: TRBJ2-7; DNA: TGCGCCAGCAGTGAGGGGTCCAACTACGAGCAGTACTTC; CDR3: CASSEGSNYEQYF
length: 15; D: TRBD1; V: TRBV5-6; size: NA; J: TRBJ2-7; DNA: TGTGCCAGCAGCTTGGGGGACAGGCCTTACTACGAGCAGTACTTC; CDR3: CASSLGDRPYYEQYF
length: 12; D: NA; V: TRBV6-5; size: NA; J: TRBJ1-3; DNA: TGTGCCAGCAGTTCGGCCGGAAACACCATATATTTT; CDR3: CASSSAGNTIYF
length: 17; D: TRBD2; V: TRBV11-2; size: NA; J: TRBJ2-5; DNA: TGTGCCAGCAGCTTTGACCTAGCGGGGGGCTTCCAAGAGACCCAGTACTTC; CDR3: CASSFDLAGGFQETQYF
length: 16; D: NA; V: TRBV28; size: NA; J: TRBJ1-3; DNA: TGTGCCAGCCGTGGACCTACAGTGCGGGATGGAAACACCATATATTTT; CDR3: CASRGPTVRDGNTIYF
length: 11; D: NA; V: TRBV20-1; size: NA; J: TRBJ2-1; DNA: TGCAGTGCCTCACTGGGTGGCGAGCAGTTCTTC; CDR3: CSASLGGEQFF
length: 12; D: NA; V: TRBV29-1; size: NA; J: TRBJ2-7; DNA: TGCAGCGTTGGGGACACAGTCTACGAGCAGTACTTC; CDR3: CSVGDTVYEQYF
length: 17; D: TRBD2; V: TRBV4-3; size: NA; J: TRBJ2-5; DNA: TGCGCCAGCAGCCAAGTGAGGGGTGGACTAGCGGGAGAACCGTATTACTTC; CDR3: CASSQVRGGLAGEPYYF
length: 15; D: NA; V: TRBV9; size: once; J: TRBJ2-5; DNA: TGTGCCAGCAGCGTAGATGGGGGGGCGTGGGAGACCCAGTACTTC; CDR3: CASSVDGGAWETQYF
length: 14; D: TRBD2; V: TRBV7-2; size: NA; J: TRBJ2-7; DNA: TGTGCCAGCAGCTTCGGAGGGCCGGGAGGGGAGCAGTACTTC; CDR3: CASSFGGPGGEQYF
length: 15; D: NA; V: TRBV6-5; size: NA; J: TRBJ2-2; DNA: TGTGCCAGCAGTTACCAAAGACAGAACACCGGGGAGCTGTTTTTT; CDR3: CASSYQRQNTGELFF
length: 13; D: NA; V: TRBV6-1; size: few; J: TRBJ1-2; DNA: TGTGCCAGCATGGAGGGGTCGAGTTATGGCTACACCTTC; CDR3: CASMEGSSYGYTF
length: 14; D: NA; V: TRBV4-2; size: NA; J: TRBJ2-4; DNA: TGTGCCAGCAGCCAAGAGGGGTCCAAAAACATTCAGTACTTC; CDR3: CASSQEGSKNIQYF
length: 10; D: NA; V: TRBV21-1; size: NA; J: TRBJ1-1; DNA: TGTGCCAGCAGCCCCTTAATGGCTTTCTTT; CDR3: CASSPLMAFF
length: 11; D: NA; V: TRBV6-5; size: NA; J: TRBJ2-1; DNA: TGTGCCAGCAACAGGGAAAATGAGCAGTTCTTC; CDR3: CASNRENEQFF
length: 15; D: TRBD2; V: TRBV7-2; size: NA; J: TRBJ2-7; DNA: TGTGCCAGCAGCTCGAGGGTAGCGGGGCTCTACGAGCAGTACTTC; CDR3: CASSSRVAGLYEQYF
length: 17; D: NA; V: TRBV5-1; size: NA; J: TRBJ2-2; DNA: TGCGCCAGCAGCTTCCGGGTGGGGGAAGTACGGACCGGGGAGCTGTTTTTT; CDR3: CASSFRVGEVRTGELFF
length: 16; D: TRBD1; V: TRBV27; size: few; J: TRBJ2-7; DNA: TGTGCCAGCAGTTCTTACCGGGACAGGGTTAATTTAAAGCAGTACTTC; CDR3: CASSSYRDRVNLKQYF
length: 14; D: TRBD1; V: TRBV10-1; size: NA; J: TRBJ2-5; DNA: TGCGCCAGCAGCCACAGGGGAAAGTTGGAGACCCAGTACTTC; CDR3: CASSHRGKLETQYF
length: 17; D: TRBD2; V: TRBV10-3; size: NA; J: TRBJ2-1; DNA: TGTGCCATCAGTGAGTATCTTACGAGCGGGACCTACAATGAGCAGTTCTTC; CDR3: CAISEYLTSGTYNEQFF
length: 15; D: TRBD1; V: TRBV18; size: NA; J: TRBJ1-1; DNA: TGTGCCAGCTCTCGAACGGGACAGGGGGCGGTTGAAGCTTTCTTT; CDR3: CASSRTGQGAVEAFF
length: 16; D: NA; V: TRBV6-5; size: NA; J: TRBJ1-1; DNA: TGTGCCAGCAGTTACTCGATAGGGGGTATGAACACTGAAGCTTTCTTT; CDR3: CASSYSIGGMNTEAFF
length: 15; D: NA; V: TRBV7-9; size: NA; J: TRBJ1-2; DNA: TGTGCCAGCAATATTGAGGCATCCACTAACTATGGCTACACCTTC; CDR3: CASNIEASTNYGYTF
length: 15; D: TRBD1; V: TRBV2; size: NA; J: TRBJ2-2; DNA: TGTGCCAGCAGCGCAGACAGGGATGGCACCGGGGAGCTGTTTTTT; CDR3: CASSADRDGTGELFF
length: 16; D: NA; V: TRBV19; size: NA; J: TRBJ1-3; DNA: TGTGCCACCTCGAACGACGGGATCACAGGGGGAAACACCATATATTTT; CDR3: CATSNDGITGGNTIYF